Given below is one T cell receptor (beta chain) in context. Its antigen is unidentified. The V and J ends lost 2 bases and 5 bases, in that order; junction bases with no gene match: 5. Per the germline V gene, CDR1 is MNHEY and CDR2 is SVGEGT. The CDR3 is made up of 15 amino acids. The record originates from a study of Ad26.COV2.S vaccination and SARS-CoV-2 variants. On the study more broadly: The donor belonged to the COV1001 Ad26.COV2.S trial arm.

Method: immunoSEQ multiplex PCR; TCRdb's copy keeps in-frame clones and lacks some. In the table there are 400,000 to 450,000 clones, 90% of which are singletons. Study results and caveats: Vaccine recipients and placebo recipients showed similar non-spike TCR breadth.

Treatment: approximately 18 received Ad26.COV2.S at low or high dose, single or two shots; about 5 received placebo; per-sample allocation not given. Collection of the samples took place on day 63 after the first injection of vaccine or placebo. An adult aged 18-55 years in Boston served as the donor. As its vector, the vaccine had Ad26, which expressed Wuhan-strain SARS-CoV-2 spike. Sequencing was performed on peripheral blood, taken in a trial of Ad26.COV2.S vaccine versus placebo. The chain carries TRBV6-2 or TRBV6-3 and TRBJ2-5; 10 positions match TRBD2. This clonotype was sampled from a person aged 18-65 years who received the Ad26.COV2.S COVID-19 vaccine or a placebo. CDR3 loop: CASSYLTGLAETQYF. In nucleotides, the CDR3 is TGTGCCAGCAGTTACCTCACGGGACTAGCGGAGACCCAGTACTTC.